This T cell receptor beta chain was sequenced in a study of Ad26.COV2.S vaccination and SARS-CoV-2 variants. General study results and limits: Marked by substantial breadth, spike-specific CD8+ and CD4+ T cell responses were reportedly seen after vaccination.

The protocol was immunoSEQ multiplex PCR, while the TCRdb copy is restricted to in-frame clones and leaves out a portion. This table holds approximately 400,000 clones, about 90% found once. Of note for this clone: The antigen remains undetermined.

J was trimmed by 6 bases and V by 4 bases; bases with no gene match: 13. The germline V gene encodes CDR1 SNHLY and CDR2 FYNNEI. The CDR3 contains 16 residues. This sequence joins TRBV2 and TRBJ2-3, with 7 bases that match TRBD1. The sequencing used peripheral blood, collected after recovery from COVID-19. The TCR was taken from a human donor who had recovered from COVID-19. CDR3 residues: CASSAWTGEVRDTQYF. The DNA of the CDR3 is TGTGCCAGCAGTGCGTGGACAGGTGAAGTGAGGGATACGCAGTATTTT.